Each of the 14 T cell receptor beta chains below was sequenced from the same sample in a study of breast tumors, draining lymph nodes, adjacent tissues. A single record per CDR3 protein comes from TCRdb applying MiXCR to the multiplex PCR reads. The repertoire has some 110,000 distinct CDR3 sequences, 30% of them found once; the top ten carry 5.5% to 6%. Breast cancer patients provided tissue from their axillary draining lymph nodes. The specimen was axillary lymph node tissue. Receptors were obtained from a female donor with breast cancer. Some clones in this sample may be carry-over from other donors' samples.

This clonotype was observed many times. The V call is TRBV20-1, the J call TRBJ1-6, with D perhaps matching TRBD1 (5 bases). This CDR3 contains 14 residues. The V and J ends lost 6 bases and 4 bases respectively, with 13 bases between them. In germline, CDR1 is DFQATT, CDR2 SNEGSKA (reference sequence). CDR3 sequence: CSARRDGYNSPLHF. The CDR3 coding sequence is TGCAGTGCGCGCCGGGACGGTTATAATTCACCCCTCCACTTT.

This clonotype was seen ten or more times. The chain couples TRBV4-1 to TRBJ2-3; D may be TRBD2 (6 bases). Germline V gene lookup returns CDR1 MGHRA and CDR2 YSYEKL. V was cut by 3 bases and J by 8 bases, with 9 bases left in between. The CDR3 covers 12 residues. CDR3 in amino acids: CASSQGGPTQYF. In DNA form, the CDR3 reads TGCGCCAGCAGCCAGGGAGGACCTACGCAGTATTTT.

V is TRBV7-2 and J is TRBJ2-7; 10 nucleotides agree with TRBD2. In germline, CDR1 is SGHTA, CDR2 FQGNSA. With V trimmed by 9 bases and J by 3 bases, 2 bases remained unmatched. The CDR3 length is 12 residues. The CDR3 DNA sequence: TGTGCCAGTAGCGGGGGGTTCTACGAGCAGTACTTC. Translated: CASSGGFYEQYF.

This clonotype was found once. This sequence may be a read error, since a much larger clone differs from it by one base. This chain links TRBV6-6 with TRBJ2-1; D may match TRBD1 or TRBD2 (5 bases each). Germline assignment: CDR1 MNHNY and CDR2 SVGAGI (reference sequence). The CDR3 extends over 13 amino acids. CDR3 sequence: CANSHSGWGEQFF. In DNA form, the CDR3 reads TGTGCCAACAGTCACTCGGGCTGGGGGGAGCAGTTCTTC.

In the case of this clonotype: An end of the junction differs from the germline gene, which may be a read error. This chain links TRBV3-1 with TRBJ1-4, with D unclear. The CDR3 contains 17 residues. Germline V lookup: CDR1 LGHDT, CDR2 YNNKEL (reference sequence). The CDR3 sequence is CASSQVVSRATNGKLFF. In DNA, the CDR3 is TGTGCCAGCAGCCAAGTTGTCAGCCGAGCAACTAATGGAAAACTGTTTTTT.

The rearrangement joins TRBV20-1 to TRBJ2-5; 7 bases line up with TRBD2. The CDR3 extends over 15 amino acids. Germline assignment: CDR1 DFQATT and CDR2 SNEGSKA (reference sequence). V lost 0 bases and J lost 4; bases outside the gene matches: 8. The CDR3 protein is CSARDGGVSPETQYF. In DNA form, the CDR3 reads TGCAGTGCTAGAGATGGGGGGGTGTCCCCAGAGACCCAGTACTTC.

This clonotype was seen at least ten times. The chain recombines TRBV20-1 with TRBJ2-1, with TRBD2 matching over 10 bases. Losses at the gene ends were 7 bases for V and 3 bases for J; bases not matched to a gene: 3. Germline assignment: CDR1 DFQATT and CDR2 SNEGSKA (reference sequence). The CDR3 totals 13 residues. The CDR3 loop is CSVGLADYNEQFF. As DNA, the CDR3 is TGCAGTGTCGGACTAGCGGACTACAATGAGCAGTTCTTC.

This clonotype was detected ten times or more. This chain connects TRBV7-2 to TRBJ1-1; D gene unclear. Trimming removed 2 bases from V and 4 bases from J, with 11 bases in between. Germline loops: CDR1 SGHTA, CDR2 FQGNSA. The CDR3 runs 14 residues. The CDR3 is CASSLWAVGTEAFF. The CDR3 DNA is TGTGCCAGCAGCTTATGGGCGGTTGGCACTGAAGCTTTCTTT.

J is TRBJ2-7 and V is TRBV9; unclear D gene. Trimming pared 7 bases from V and 4 bases from J, leaving 24 bases between. The CDR3 length is 16 residues. Germline loops: CDR1 SGDLS, CDR2 YYNGEE. CDR3: CASRAPGGGSPYEQYF. DNA of the CDR3: TGTGCCAGCCGCGCGCCAGGCGGTGGTAGCCCGTACGAGCAGTACTTC.

This clonotype was detected many times. The chain carries TRBV29-1 and TRBJ1-5, with D perhaps matching TRBD1 (5 bases). From germline, CDR1 is SQVTM and CDR2 ANQGSEA. This CDR3 contains 12 residues. V lost 7 bases and J 6 bases, leaving 13 bases between the germline ends. In DNA, the CDR3 is TGCAGCGCGGTGGAGGGGAGTCAGCCCCAGCATTTT. Protein product: CSAVEGSQPQHF.

The rearrangement links TRBV14 to TRBJ2-7; TRBD2 aligns across 7 bases. The germline CDR1 and CDR2 sequences are SGHDN and FVKESK. With 3 bases clipped from V and 3 bases from J, the junction kept 5 bases outside the gene matches. There are 14 residues in the CDR3. The DNA of the CDR3 is TGTGCCAGCAGCCATCCGGGAGGCAACTACGAGCAGTACTTC. As protein: CASSHPGGNYEQYF.

This clonotype was picked up many times. The chain recombines TRBV20-1 with TRBJ1-3, with D possibly matching TRBD1 (6 bases). The V end lost 3 bases, the J end lost 4 bases, and 13 bases lay between the germline ends. The CDR3 has 14 residues. The germline V gene encodes CDR1 DFQATT and CDR2 SNEGSKA (reference sequence). In DNA, the CDR3 is TGCAGTGCTAGCCGGGGGGCACGAGGAAACACCATATATTTT. This codes for CSASRGARGNTIYF.

This clonotype was recorded many times. The V gene is TRBV14, the J gene TRBJ2-7, with 7 nucleotides matching TRBD1. The junction had 7 bases not matched to a gene; V was cut back by 1 base and J by 4 bases. This CDR3 has 15 residues. Per germline, CDR1 SGHDN and CDR2 FVKESK. The CDR3 sequence: CASSQAGQSRYEQYF. Here the CDR3 DNA reads TGTGCCAGCAGCCAAGCGGGACAGTCCCGTTACGAGCAGTACTTC.

The chain is built from TRBV18 and TRBJ1-1; tentative D call: TRBD1 (6 bases). V was pared by 2 bases and J by 0 bases, with 13 bases between. Looked up from germline, CDR1 is KGHSH and CDR2 is LQKENI. CDR3 length equals 16 residues. The CDR3 sequence is CASSPTPDRLNTEAFF. The CDR3 DNA follows: TGTGCCAGCTCACCAACGCCGGACAGATTGAACACTGAAGCTTTCTTT. The entire variable domain, with the rest obtained from reference TRBV18 and TRBJ1-1, is as follows: NAGVMQNPRHLVRRRGQEARLRCSPMKGHSHVYWYRQLPEEGLKFMVYLQKENIIDESGMPKERFSAEFPKEGPSILRIQQVVRGDSAAYFCASSPTPDRLNTEAFFGQGTRLTVV.